This TCR beta chain was obtained from a study of blood T cells in healthy people across ages. Peripheral blood was drawn, roughly 10 milliliters per donor. Deletions cut 7 bases from V and 0 bases from J, with 15 bases between. Germline CDR1 is SGHTA and CDR2 is FQGNSA. The CDR3 totals 16 residues. It was with a sample-barcoded 5' primer and a J-beta primer mix that a second PCR of roughly 7 to 12 cycles was run. CDR3-containing paired-end reads numbering at least 2.5 million came from each sample. From the 5' RACE reads, TCRdb called clonotypes with MiXCR, one entry per CDR3 protein. The data show roughly 720,000 distinct CDR3 sequences, roughly 50% seen once. Notes on the study in general: Because sorting was not performed, PBMCs prevented conclusive naive versus antigen-experienced comparison. For the donors, CMV status was unknown and possibly confounded expanded clonotype changes.

About this clonotype itself: Its antigen is unidentified.

The source of this sequence is a man older than 75 in good health. Input material: blood. The chain combines TRBV7-2 with TRBJ2-2; the D is unclear. CDR3 nucleotides: TGTGCCAGCACCAAGTGGGTGGCCTCGAACACCGGGGAGCTGTTTTTT. It is translated as CASTKWVASNTGELFF.